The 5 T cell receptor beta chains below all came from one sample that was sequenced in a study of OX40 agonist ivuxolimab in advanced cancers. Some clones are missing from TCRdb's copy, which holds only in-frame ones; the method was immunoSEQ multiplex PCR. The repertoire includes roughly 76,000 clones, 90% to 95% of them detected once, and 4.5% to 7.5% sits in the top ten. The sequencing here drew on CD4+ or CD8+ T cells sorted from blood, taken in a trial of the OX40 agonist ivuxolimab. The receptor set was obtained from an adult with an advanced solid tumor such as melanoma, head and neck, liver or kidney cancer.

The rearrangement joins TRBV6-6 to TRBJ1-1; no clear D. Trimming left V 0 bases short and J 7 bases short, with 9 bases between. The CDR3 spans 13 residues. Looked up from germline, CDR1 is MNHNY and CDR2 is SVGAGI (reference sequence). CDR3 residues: CASSYSLQVEAFF. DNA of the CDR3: TGTGCCAGCAGTTACTCGCTACAAGTTGAAGCTTTCTTT.

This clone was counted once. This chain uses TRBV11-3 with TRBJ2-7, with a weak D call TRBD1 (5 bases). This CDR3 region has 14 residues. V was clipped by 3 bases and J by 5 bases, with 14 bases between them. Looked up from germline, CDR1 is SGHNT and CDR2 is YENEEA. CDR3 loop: CASSFQGARNEQYF. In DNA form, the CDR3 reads TGTGCCAGCAGCTTTCAAGGGGCGAGGAACGAGCAGTACTTC.

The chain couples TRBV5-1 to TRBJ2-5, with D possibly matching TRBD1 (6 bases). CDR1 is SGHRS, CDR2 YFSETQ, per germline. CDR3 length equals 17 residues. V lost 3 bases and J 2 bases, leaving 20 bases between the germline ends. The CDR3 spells CASSSVGQPEPQETQYF. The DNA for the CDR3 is TGCGCCAGCAGCTCGGTCGGACAGCCGGAACCTCAAGAGACCCAGTACTTC.

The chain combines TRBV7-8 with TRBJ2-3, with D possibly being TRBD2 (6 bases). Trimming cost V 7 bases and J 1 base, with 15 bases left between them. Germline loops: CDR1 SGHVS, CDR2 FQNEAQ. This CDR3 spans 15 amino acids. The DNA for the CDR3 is TGTGCCAGCACCTCGGACGGGGGAGGCACAGATACGCAGTATTTT. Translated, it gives CASTSDGGGTDTQYF.

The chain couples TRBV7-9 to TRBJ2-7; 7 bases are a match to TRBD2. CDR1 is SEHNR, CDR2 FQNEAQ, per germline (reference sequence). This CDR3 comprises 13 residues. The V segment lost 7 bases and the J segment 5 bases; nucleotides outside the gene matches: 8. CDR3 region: CASTQGGIHEQYF. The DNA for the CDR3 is TGTGCCAGCACTCAGGGAGGGATCCACGAGCAGTACTTC.